Below are 4 T cell receptor beta chains sequenced from a single sample in a study of blood T cell repertoires in COVID-19. The assay was immunoSEQ multiplex PCR, and TCRdb's table has in-frame clones only and misses some. The sample has some 40,000 clones, 75% to 90% seen once. Sequenced input: peripheral blood. All receptors derive from a human donor in a cohort sampled during active COVID-19.

This sequence joins TRBV7-9 and TRBJ2-5; D is unclear. CDR3 length: 12 residues. Trimming left V 5 bases short and J 0 bases short, with 4 bases between. The germline V gene has CDR1 SEHNR and CDR2 FQNEAQ (reference sequence). The chain's CDR3 is CASSPNQETQYF. CDR3 DNA: TGTGCCAGCAGCCCCAACCAAGAGACCCAGTACTTC.

This sequence joins TRBV11-1 and TRBJ2-1; 7 bases align to TRBD2. This CDR3 has 12 amino acids. The germline V gene has CDR1 SGHAT and CDR2 FQDESV (reference sequence). Losses at the gene ends were 4 bases for V and 12 bases for J; bases not matched to a gene: 6. The CDR3 loop reads CASSSERGRQFF. The CDR3 DNA reads as TGTGCCAGCAGCTCCGAGCGGGGTCGGCAGTTCTTC.

This clone was seen more than once but under ten times. This chain connects TRBV7-9 to TRBJ1-1, with TRBD1 matching 9 bases. From germline, CDR1 is SEHNR and CDR2 FQNEAQ (reference sequence). The CDR3 runs to 17 residues. V was pared by 0 bases and J by 2 bases, with 7 bases of the junction left unmatched. The CDR3 DNA follows: TGTGCCAGCAGCTTAGCCGGACAGGGGATGGTAAACACTGAAGCTTTCTTT. Protein: CASSLAGQGMVNTEAFF.

CDR3 protein: CASSIRRGNTEAFF. CDR3 sequence (DNA): TGTGCCAGTAGTATCCGGCGGGGGAACACTGAAGCTTTCTTT. This rearrangement joins TRBV19 to TRBJ1-1; D is uncertain. Trimming removed 3 bases at V and 1 base at J, with 9 bases between. This CDR3 comprises 14 residues. Looked up from germline, CDR1 is LNHDA and CDR2 is SQIVND (reference sequence).